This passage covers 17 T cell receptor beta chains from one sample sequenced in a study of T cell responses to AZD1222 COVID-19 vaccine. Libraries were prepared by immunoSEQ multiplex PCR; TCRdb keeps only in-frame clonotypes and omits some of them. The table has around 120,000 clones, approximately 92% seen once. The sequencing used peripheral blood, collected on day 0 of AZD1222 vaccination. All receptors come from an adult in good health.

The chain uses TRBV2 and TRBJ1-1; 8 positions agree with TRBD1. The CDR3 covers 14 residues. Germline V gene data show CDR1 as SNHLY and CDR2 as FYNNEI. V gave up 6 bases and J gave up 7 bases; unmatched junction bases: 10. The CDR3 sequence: CASREGTGQDEAFF. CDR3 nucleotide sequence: TGTGCCAGCAGGGAGGGGACAGGTCAGGATGAAGCTTTCTTT.

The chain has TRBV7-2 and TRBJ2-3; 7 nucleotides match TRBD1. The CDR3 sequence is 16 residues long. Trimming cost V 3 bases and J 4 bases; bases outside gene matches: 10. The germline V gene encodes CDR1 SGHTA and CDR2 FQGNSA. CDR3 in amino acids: CASSFTRDSAPDTQYF. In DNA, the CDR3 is TGTGCCAGCAGCTTTACCCGGGACAGCGCCCCAGATACGCAGTATTTT.

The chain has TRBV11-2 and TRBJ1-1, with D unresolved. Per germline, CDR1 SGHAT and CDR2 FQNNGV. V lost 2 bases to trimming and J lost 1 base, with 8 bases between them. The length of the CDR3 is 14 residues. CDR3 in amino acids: CASSLSRKNTEAFF. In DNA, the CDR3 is TGTGCCAGCAGCTTAAGCAGAAAGAACACTGAAGCTTTCTTT.

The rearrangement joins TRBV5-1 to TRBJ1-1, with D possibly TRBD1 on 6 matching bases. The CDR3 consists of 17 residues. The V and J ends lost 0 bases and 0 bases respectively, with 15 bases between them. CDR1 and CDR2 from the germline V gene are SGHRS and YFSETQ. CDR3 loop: CASSLGRGVPMNTEAFF. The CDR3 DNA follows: TGCGCCAGCAGCTTGGGTAGGGGGGTTCCTATGAACACTGAAGCTTTCTTT. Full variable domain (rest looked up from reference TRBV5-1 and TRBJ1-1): KAGVTQTPRYLIKTRGQQVTLSCSPISGHRSVSWYQQTPGQGLQFLFEYFSETQRNKGNFPGRFSGRQFSNSRSEMNVSTLELGDSALYLCASSLGRGVPMNTEAFFGQGTRLTVV.

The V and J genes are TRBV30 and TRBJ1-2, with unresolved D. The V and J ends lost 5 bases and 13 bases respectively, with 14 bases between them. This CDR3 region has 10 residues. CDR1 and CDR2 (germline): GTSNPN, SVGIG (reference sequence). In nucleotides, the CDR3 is TGTGCCTGGTATGGATCCTCGGTCACCTTC. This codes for CAWYGSSVTF.

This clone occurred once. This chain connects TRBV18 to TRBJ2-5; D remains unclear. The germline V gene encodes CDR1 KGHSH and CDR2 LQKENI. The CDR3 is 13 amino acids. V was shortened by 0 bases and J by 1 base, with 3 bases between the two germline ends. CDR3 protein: CASSPPSQETQYF. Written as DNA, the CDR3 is TGTGCCAGCTCACCACCATCCCAAGAGACCCAGTACTTC. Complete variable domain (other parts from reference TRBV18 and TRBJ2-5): NAGVMQNPRHLVRRRGQEARLRCSPMKGHSHVYWYRQLPEEGLKFMVYLQKENIIDESGMPKERFSAEFPKEGPSILRIQQVVRGDSAAYFCASSPPSQETQYFGPGTRLLVL.

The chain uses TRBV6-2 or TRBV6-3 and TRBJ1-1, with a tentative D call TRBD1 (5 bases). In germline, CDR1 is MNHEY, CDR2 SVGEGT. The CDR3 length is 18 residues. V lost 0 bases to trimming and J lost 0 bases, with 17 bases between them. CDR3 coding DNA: TGTGCCAGCAGTTACTCCCCCGGCAGGGATATACTGAACACTGAAGCTTTCTTT. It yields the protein CASSYSPGRDILNTEAFF.

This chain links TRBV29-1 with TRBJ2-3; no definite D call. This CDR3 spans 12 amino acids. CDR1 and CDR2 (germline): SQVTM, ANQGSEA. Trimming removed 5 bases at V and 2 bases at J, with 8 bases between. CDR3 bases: TGCAGCGTTTCGTCTATCACAGATACGCAGTATTTT. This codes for CSVSSITDTQYF.

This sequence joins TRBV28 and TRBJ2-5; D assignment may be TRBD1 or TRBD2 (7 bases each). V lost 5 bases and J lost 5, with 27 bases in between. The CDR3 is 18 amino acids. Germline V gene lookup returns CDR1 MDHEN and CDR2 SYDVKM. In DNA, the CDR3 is TGTGCCAGCAGTCCCCTCAGCCTACCGACAGGGAGGGAGGAGACCCAGTACTTC. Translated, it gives CASSPLSLPTGREETQYF.

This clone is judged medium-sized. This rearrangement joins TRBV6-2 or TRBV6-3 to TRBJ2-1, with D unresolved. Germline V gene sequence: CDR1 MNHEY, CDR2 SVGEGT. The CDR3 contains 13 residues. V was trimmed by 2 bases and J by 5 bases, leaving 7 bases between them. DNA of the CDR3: TGTGCCAGCAGTTACAATGGGGACAATGAGCAGTTCTTC. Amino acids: CASSYNGDNEQFF.

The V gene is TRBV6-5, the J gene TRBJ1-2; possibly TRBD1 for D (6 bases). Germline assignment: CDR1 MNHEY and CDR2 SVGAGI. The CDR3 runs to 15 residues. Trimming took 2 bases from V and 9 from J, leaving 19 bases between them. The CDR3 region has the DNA TGTGCCAGCAGTTACCAACAGGGTGGAGGTACGAGCTACACCTTC. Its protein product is CASSYQQGGGTSYTF.

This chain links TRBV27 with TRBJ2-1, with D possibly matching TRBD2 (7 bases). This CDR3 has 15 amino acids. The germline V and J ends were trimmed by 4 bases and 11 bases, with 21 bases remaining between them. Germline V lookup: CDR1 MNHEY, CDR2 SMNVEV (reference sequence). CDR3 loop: CASSSPRGWGGKQFF. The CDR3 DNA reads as TGTGCCAGCAGTTCCCCCCGAGGATGGGGGGGCAAGCAGTTCTTC.

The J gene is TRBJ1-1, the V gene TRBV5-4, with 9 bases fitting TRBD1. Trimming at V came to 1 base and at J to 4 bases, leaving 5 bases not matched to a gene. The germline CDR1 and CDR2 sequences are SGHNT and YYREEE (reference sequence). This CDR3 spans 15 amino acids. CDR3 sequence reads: CASSLQQGAGTEAFF. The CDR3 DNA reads TGTGCCAGCAGCTTGCAACAGGGGGCTGGCACTGAAGCTTTCTTT. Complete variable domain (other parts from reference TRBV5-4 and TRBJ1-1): ETGVTQSPTHLIKTRGQQVTLRCSSQSGHNTVSWYQQALGQGPQFIFQYYREEENGRGNFPPRFSGLQFPNYSSELNVNALELDDSALYLCASSLQQGAGTEAFFGQGTRLTVV.

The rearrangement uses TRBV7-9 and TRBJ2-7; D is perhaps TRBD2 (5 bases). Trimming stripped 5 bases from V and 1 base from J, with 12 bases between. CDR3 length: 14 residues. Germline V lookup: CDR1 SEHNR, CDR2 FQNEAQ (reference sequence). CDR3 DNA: TGTGCCAGCAGCGGGCGAGCGGATTCCTACGAGCAGTACTTC. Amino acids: CASSGRADSYEQYF.

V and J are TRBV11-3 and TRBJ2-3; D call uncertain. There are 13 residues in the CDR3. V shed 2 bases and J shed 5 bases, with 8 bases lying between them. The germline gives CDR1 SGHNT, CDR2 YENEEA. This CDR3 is CASSLWGRDTQYF. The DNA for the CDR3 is TGTGCCAGCAGCTTATGGGGAAGAGATACGCAGTATTTT.

The CDR3 reads CASSVAPARGRGTDTQYF. The CDR3 DNA reads TGTGCCAGCAGCGTAGCCCCGGCCAGGGGGCGGGGCACAGATACGCAGTATTTT. V and J are TRBV9 and TRBJ2-3; the match to TRBD1 covers 8 bases. Germline CDR1 is SGDLS and CDR2 is YYNGEE. V was pared by 0 bases and J by 1 base, with 10 bases of the junction left unmatched. The CDR3 runs 18 residues.

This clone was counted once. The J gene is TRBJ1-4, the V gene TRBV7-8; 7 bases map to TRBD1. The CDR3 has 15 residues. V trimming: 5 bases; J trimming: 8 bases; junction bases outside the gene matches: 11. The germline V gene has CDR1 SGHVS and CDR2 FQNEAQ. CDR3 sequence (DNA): TGTGCCAGCAGCATTCTGACAGGGCCGAACGAAAAACTGTTTTTT. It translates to CASSILTGPNEKLFF.